Below are 15 T cell receptor beta chains sequenced from a single sample in a study of T cell repertoires in cytomegalovirus infection (dated by TCRdb to the late 2010s). TCRdb shows the sequencer as Illumina HiSeq 1500. The public reads were reprocessed in TCRdb via fastp at Q25 and MiXCR, keeping in-frame beta chains. Identical CDR3 protein sequences are pooled into one entry, listed with their most common genes and DNA. The sample table lists fewer than 550,000 distinct CDR3 sequences, about a quarter of them with a count of one. The ten most abundant clones make up 13% of the sample. Sequencing used PBMCs. These receptors all come from a human donor in good health (CMV status not recorded). Some clones in this sample may be carry-over from other donors' samples.

This sequence joins TRBV4-3 and TRBJ1-2; 10 bases line up with TRBD1. V shed 3 bases and J 4 bases; nucleotides not matched to a gene: 8. Germline lookup yields CDR1 LGHNA and CDR2 YSLEER. There are 16 residues in the CDR3. The CDR3 region is CASSQGEGQGSYGYTF. The CDR3 DNA follows: TGCGCCAGCAGCCAGGGAGAGGGACAGGGGAGCTATGGCTACACCTTC.

This clonotype has a count of ten or more. Likely a read error: the CDR3 ends without its conserved phenylalanine or tryptophan. The DNA is omitted, as the CDR3 cannot be located on it reliably, and the CDR3 follows TCRdb's listing. The CDR3 protein is CASSLGGGAVLGI. This rearrangement joins TRBV12-3 or TRBV12-4 to TRBJ1-1; the D call in the table, TRBD1, was not verified against the DNA. The CDR3 length equals 13 residues, ends included.

The chain is built from TRBV30 and TRBJ2-3, with D perhaps matching TRBD2 (6 bases). The CDR3 has 13 amino acids. Trimming took 8 bases from V and 3 from J, leaving 15 bases between them. Germline assignment: CDR1 GTSNPN and CDR2 SVGIG (reference sequence). CDR3 DNA: TGTGCCGGGACCTCGAGCGGGACAGATACGCAGTATTTT. As protein: CAGTSSGTDTQYF.

In this sample, this clonotype turned up a few times. The chain is built from TRBV28 and TRBJ1-3, with D uncertain. The germline gives CDR1 MDHEN, CDR2 SYDVKM. Between the trimmed V and J ends, which lost 4 bases and 0 bases, there was a span of 13 bases. The length of the CDR3 is 16 residues. The DNA for the CDR3 is TGTGCCAGCAGTTCGCCCTCCACAGCCTCTGGAAACACCATATATTTT. Translating gives CASSSPSTASGNTIYF.

This chain links TRBV29-1 with TRBJ1-1; 9 bases are shared with TRBD1. The CDR3 has 14 residues. The germline V gene has CDR1 SQVTM and CDR2 ANQGSEA. J gave up 1 base and V 7 bases, and 7 bases lay outside the gene matches. CDR3 in amino acids: CSGAGGQGNTEAFF. In nucleotides, the CDR3 is TGCAGCGGCGCAGGGGGACAGGGGAACACTGAAGCTTTCTTT.

The gene calls are TRBV20-1 and TRBJ1-5; 9 positions agree with TRBD1. CDR1 and CDR2 (germline): DFQATT, SNEGSKA (reference sequence). The length of the CDR3 is 16 residues. The ends lost 5 bases at V and 0 bases at J; junction bases unmatched: 8. CDR3 bases: TGCAGTGCTGGGACAGGGAGAATCGCTAGCAATCAGCCCCAGCATTTT. Translation: CSAGTGRIASNQPQHF.

The CDR3 DNA reads TGTGCCAGCAGCTTAGGACAGCGAAGCTCCTACAATGAGCAGTTCTTC. Protein sequence: CASSLGQRSSYNEQFF. The chain uses TRBV11-2 and TRBJ2-1; the D gene is possibly TRBD1 (5 bases). The germline CDR1 and CDR2 sequences are SGHAT and FQNNGV. The CDR3 is 16 amino acids. The V and J ends lost 1 base and 0 bases respectively, with 10 bases between them.

V usage is TRBV19 and J usage is TRBJ2-7, with TRBD2 matching over 10 bases. Losses at the gene ends were 6 bases for V and 2 bases for J; bases not matched to a gene: 16. There are 18 residues in the CDR3. Germline V gene lookup returns CDR1 LNHDA and CDR2 SQIVND (reference sequence). The CDR3 sequence is CASSQRGQGGLAAYEQYF. The CDR3 DNA sequence: TGTGCCAGTAGCCAGCGAGGGCAGGGAGGACTAGCGGCCTACGAGCAGTACTTC. Full variable domain (remainder filled in from reference TRBV19 and TRBJ2-7): DGGITQSPKYLFRKEGQNVTLSCEQNLNHDAMYWYRQDPGQGLRLIYYSQIVNDFQKGDIAEGYSVSREKKESFPLTVTSAQKNPTAFYLCASSQRGQGGLAAYEQYFGPGTRLTVT.

This clonotype showed up many times. The chain recombines TRBV7-8 with TRBJ2-1; 7 positions agree with TRBD2. Germline V lookup: CDR1 SGHVS, CDR2 FQNEAQ. This CDR3 is 17 amino acids long. Trimming took 5 bases from V and 7 from J; bases not matched to a gene: 17. CDR3 sequence: CASSPLRGRDARNEQFF. CDR3 coding DNA: TGTGCCAGCAGCCCCTTACGCGGGAGAGACGCTAGGAATGAGCAGTTCTTC.

CDR3 protein: CSAWDRDSSQPQHF. Here the CDR3 DNA reads TGCAGTGCTTGGGACAGGGATTCGAGTCAGCCCCAGCATTTT. The rearrangement links TRBV20-1 to TRBJ1-5, with 9 nucleotides matching TRBD1. The CDR3 covers 14 residues. Germline CDR1 is DFQATT and CDR2 is SNEGSKA (reference sequence). V shed 5 bases, J shed 6 bases, and the junction held 8 bases outside the gene matches.

The V gene is TRBV27, the J gene TRBJ1-6; no clear D. The germline CDR1 and CDR2 sequences are MNHEY and SMNVEV (reference sequence). CDR3 length: 16 residues. V was shortened by 6 bases and J by 0 bases, with 12 bases between the two germline ends. The CDR3 DNA reads TGTGCCAGCAGGACGGAGATTAGCTCCTATAATTCACCCCTCCACTTT. Translated, it gives CASRTEISSYNSPLHF.

A single count supports this clonotype. The junction does not match germline at one end; this may be a read error. This chain connects TRBV27 to TRBJ1-5, with D uncertain. This CDR3 has 15 amino acids. Germline values: CDR1 MNHEY, CDR2 SMNVEV (reference sequence). The CDR3 bases are TGTCCCAGCAGCACCCTCCCCTTTAGCAATCAGCCCCAGCATTTT. It yields the protein CPSSTLPFSNQPQHF.

This clonotype was seen a few times. CDR3 amino acids: CASSLWTDTYEQYV. The CDR3, as DNA: TGTGCCAGCAGCTTATGGACAGATACCTACGAGCAGTACGTC. The rearrangement links TRBV11-2 to TRBJ2-7; D might be TRBD1 (6 bases). V gave up 2 bases and J gave up 2 bases, with 10 bases separating them. This CDR3 is built from 14 residues. Germline V lookup: CDR1 SGHAT, CDR2 FQNNGV.

Note on this clonotype: Mismatch with germline at one junction end may stem from a read error. DNA of the CDR3: TGCGCCAGCAGCTTTCAGGGGAACACTGGAGCTTTCTTT. Protein: CASSFQGNTGAFF. The chain carries TRBV5-1 and TRBJ1-1, with TRBD1 as a possible D gene (6 bases). Germline-derived CDR1 and CDR2 are SGHRS and YFSETQ. The CDR3 extends over 13 amino acids. Variable domain in full (rest from reference TRBV5-1 and TRBJ1-1): KAGVTQTPRYLIKTRGQQVTLSCSPISGHRSVSWYQQTPGQGLQFLFEYFSETQRNKGNFPGRFSGRQFSNSRSEMNVSTLELGDSALYLCASSFQGNTGAFFGQGTRLTVV.

This clonotype was detected a few times. V gene TRBV29-1 combines with J gene TRBJ1-2; 7 nucleotides agree with TRBD1. CDR3 size: 16 residues. CDR1 is SQVTM, CDR2 ANQGSEA, per germline. V trimming: 7 bases; J trimming: 0 bases; junction bases outside the gene matches: 14. The DNA for the CDR3 is TGCAGCGCCTACGGGACAGTGTCACGGACTAACTATGGCTACACCTTC. This encodes CSAYGTVSRTNYGYTF.